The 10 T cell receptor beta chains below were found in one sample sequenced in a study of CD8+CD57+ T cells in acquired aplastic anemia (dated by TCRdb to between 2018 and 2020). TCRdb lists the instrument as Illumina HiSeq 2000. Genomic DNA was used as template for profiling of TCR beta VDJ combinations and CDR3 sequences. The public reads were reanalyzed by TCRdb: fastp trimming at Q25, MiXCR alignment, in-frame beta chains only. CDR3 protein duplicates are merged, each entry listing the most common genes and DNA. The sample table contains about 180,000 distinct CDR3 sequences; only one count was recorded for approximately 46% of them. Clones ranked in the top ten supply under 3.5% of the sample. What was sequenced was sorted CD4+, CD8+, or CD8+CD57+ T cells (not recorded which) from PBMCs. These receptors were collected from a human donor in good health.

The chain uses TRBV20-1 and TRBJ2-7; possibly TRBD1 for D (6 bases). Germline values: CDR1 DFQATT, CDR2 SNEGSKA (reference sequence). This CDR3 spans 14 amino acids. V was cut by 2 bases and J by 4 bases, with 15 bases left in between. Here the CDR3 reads CSARPSSRGYEQYF. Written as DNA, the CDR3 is TGCAGTGCTAGACCCTCTTCCAGGGGTTACGAGCAGTACTTC.

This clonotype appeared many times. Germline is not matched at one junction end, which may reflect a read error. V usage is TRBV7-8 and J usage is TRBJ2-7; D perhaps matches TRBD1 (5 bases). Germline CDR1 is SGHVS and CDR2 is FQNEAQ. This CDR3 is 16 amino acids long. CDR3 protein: CASSLAQGRPSNEQYF. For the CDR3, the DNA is TGTGCCAGCAGCTTAGCGCAGGGCCGTCCCTCCAACGAGCAGTACTTC.

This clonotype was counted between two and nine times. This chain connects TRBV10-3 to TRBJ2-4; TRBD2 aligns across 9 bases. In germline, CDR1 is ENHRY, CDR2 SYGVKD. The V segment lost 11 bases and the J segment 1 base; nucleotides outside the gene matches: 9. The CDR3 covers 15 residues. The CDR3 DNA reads TGTGCCTCCCTAGGCGGGGGGGCGGCCAAAAACATTCAGTACTTC. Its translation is CASLGGGAAKNIQYF.

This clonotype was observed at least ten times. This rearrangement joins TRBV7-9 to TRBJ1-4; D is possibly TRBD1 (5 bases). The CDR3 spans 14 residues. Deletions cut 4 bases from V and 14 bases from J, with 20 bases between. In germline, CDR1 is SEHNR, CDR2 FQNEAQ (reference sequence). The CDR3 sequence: CASSYEVSLGGLFF. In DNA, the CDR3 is TGTGCCAGCAGCTACGAGGTTTCGCTCGGGGGGCTGTTTTTT.

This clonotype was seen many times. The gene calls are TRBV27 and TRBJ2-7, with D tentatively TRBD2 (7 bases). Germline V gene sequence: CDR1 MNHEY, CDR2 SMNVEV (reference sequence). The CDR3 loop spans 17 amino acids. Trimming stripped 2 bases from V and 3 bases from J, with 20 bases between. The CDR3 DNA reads TGTGCCAGCAGTTTACGGGGGCCAGCGGGAACTGGCTACGAGCAGTACTTC. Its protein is CASSLRGPAGTGYEQYF.

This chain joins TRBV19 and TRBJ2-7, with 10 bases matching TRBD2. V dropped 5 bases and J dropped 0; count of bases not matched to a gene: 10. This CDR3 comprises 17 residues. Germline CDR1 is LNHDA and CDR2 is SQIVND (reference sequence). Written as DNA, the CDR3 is TGTGCCAGTAGTTGGGCTAGCGGGGGCGCGATCTCCTACGAGCAGTACTTC. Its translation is CASSWASGGAISYEQYF.

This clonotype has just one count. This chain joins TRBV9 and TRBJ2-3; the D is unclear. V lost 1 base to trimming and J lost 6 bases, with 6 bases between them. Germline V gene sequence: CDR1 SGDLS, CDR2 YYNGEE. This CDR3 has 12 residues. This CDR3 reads CASSVSDDTQYF. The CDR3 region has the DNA TGTGCCAGCAGCGTATCCGACGATACGCAGTATTTT.

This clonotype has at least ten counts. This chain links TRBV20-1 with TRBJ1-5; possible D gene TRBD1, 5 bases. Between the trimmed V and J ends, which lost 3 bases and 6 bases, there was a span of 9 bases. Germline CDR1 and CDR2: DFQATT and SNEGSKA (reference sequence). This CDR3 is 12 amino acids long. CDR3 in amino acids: CSASVGTQPQHF. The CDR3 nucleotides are TGCAGTGCTAGCGTGGGGACTCAGCCCCAGCATTTT.

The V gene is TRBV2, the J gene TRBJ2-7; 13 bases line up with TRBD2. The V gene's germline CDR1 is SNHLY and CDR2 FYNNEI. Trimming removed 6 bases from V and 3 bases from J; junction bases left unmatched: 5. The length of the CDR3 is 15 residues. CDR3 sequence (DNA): TGTGCCAGCAGAGTAGGGACTAGCGGGATCTACGAGCAGTACTTC. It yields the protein CASRVGTSGIYEQYF.

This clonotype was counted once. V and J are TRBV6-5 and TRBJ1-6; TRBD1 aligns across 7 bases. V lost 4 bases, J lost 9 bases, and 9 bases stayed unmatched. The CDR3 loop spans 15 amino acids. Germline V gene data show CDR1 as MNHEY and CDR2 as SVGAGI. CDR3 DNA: TGTGCCAGCAGTTTAGCTGAGGGGGCGCTTTCACCCCTCCACTTT. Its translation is CASSLAEGALSPLHF.